These T cell receptor beta chains were read from a single sample in a study of blood T cell repertoires in COVID-19. The table came from immunoSEQ multiplex PCR; TCRdb's copy has only in-frame clones and leaves some out. The sample has 150,000 or so clones, around nine tenths seen once; the top ten hold roughly 0.53%. The sequenced material came from peripheral blood. All receptors derive from a man aged 55 to 70 with COVID-19, enrolled during active disease. CDR3s include the opening cysteine and the closing phenylalanine or tryptophan. A D gene is named only where the DNA matches it firmly. The size entry is marked missing in some rows and otherwise reads once, few, many or a size class.

TRBV19	TRBJ1-1	TRBD1	few	TGTGCCAGTAGCAACCCGGGACAGTCGAACACTGAAGCTTTCTTT	CASSNPGQSNTEAFF
TRBV9	TRBJ1-2	.	.	TGTGCCAGCAGTTTTCCTGGGCGCGAAACGGTGGGCTACACCTTC	CASSFPGRETVGYTF
TRBV7-9	TRBJ1-5	.	.	TGTGCCAGCAGCCTCGGGGGAGGGGATGGTCAGCCCCAGCATTTT	CASSLGGGDGQPQHF
TRBV6-2/TRBV6-3	TRBJ1-5	.	.	TGTGCCAGCAGTTACGGGGGGGGGAGCAATCAGCCCCAGCATTTT	CASSYGGGSNQPQHF
TRBV7-2	TRBJ2-5	.	.	TGTGCCAGCAGCCTCCGGGGTCCCGGGGAGACCCAGTACTTC	CASSLRGPGETQYF
TRBV19	TRBJ1-3	.	.	TGTGCCAGTAGTATAGATCTTAGCGGATCTGGAAACACCATATATTTT	CASSIDLSGSGNTIYF
TRBV7-3	TRBJ2-7	TRBD1	.	TGTGCCAGCAGCCGGACAGGGGAATACGAGCAGTACTTC	CASSRTGEYEQYF
TRBV10-3	TRBJ1-1	.	.	TGTGCCATCAGCTTCGGGGGGAACACTGAAGCTTTCTTT	CAISFGGNTEAFF
TRBV7-9	TRBJ2-5	TRBD1	.	TGTGCCAGCAGCTTAGGCGGGACAGGGGGCCGTGAGACCCAGTACTTC	CASSLGGTGGRETQYF
TRBV3-1/TRBV3-2	TRBJ1-2	.	once	TGTGCCAGCAGCCAAGCACAAGTCCTCTATGGCTACACCTTC	CASSQAQVLYGYTF
TRBV9	TRBJ2-1	.	.	TGTGCCAGCGGAGGCTACAATGAGCAGTTCTTC	CASGGYNEQFF
TRBV6-5	TRBJ2-7	TRBD1	once	TGTGCCAGCAGAGACAGGGGGAGGGTGCAGTACTTC	CASRDRGRVQYF
TRBV6-2/TRBV6-3	TRBJ1-2	TRBD1	.	TGTGCCAGCAGCAGGGACAGGGGCTACACCTTC	CASSRDRGYTF
TRBV7-2	TRBJ1-2	.	once	TGTGCCAGCAGCTTCCGAGTTGTGGATGGCTACACCTTC	CASSFRVVDGYTF
TRBV7-9	TRBJ1-2	TRBD1	.	TGTGCCAGCAGCTTAATCCCGGGACAGGGGGCCGGCTATGGCTACACCTTC	CASSLIPGQGAGYGYTF
TRBV19	TRBJ1-1	.	once	TGTGCCAGTAGTCTTGGCGGGGCTTACATGAACACTGAAGCTTTCTTT	CASSLGGAYMNTEAFF
TRBV6-1	TRBJ1-2	.	once	TGTGCCAGCAGTGAGGCTGGGACTGGCTTTGGCTACACCTTC	CASSEAGTGFGYTF
TRBV19	TRBJ1-4	.	.	TGTGCCAGTAGTACCCGACAGGCGGATCGCGAGGAACTGTTTTTT	CASSTRQADREELFF
TRBV10-3	TRBJ1-1	.	.	TGTGCCATCAGTGTTGGAGGGAACACTGAAGCTTTCTTT	CAISVGGNTEAFF
TRBV14	TRBJ1-3	.	.	TGTGCCAGCAGCAGAGCCAGCCTCGGGGGCACCATATATTTT	CASSRASLGGTIYF
TRBV7-6	TRBJ2-3	.	.	TGTGCCAGCAGCTTAGCGACAGCGCAGTATTTT	CASSLATAQYF
TRBV27	TRBJ1-5	.	once	TGTGCCAGCAGTTTTTGGGGGGGCAATCAGCCCCAGCATTTT	CASSFWGGNQPQHF
TRBV11-2	TRBJ2-2	TRBD2	once	TGTGCCAGCAGCTTAGAGGGACTAGCGGGAGGTTGGAACACCGGGGAGCTGTTTTTT	CASSLEGLAGGWNTGELFF
TRBV30	TRBJ1-5	TRBD1	.	TGTGCCTGGAGTCTACTCACAGGGGGCGGGCAGCCCCAGCATTTT	CAWSLLTGGGQPQHF
TRBV12-3/TRBV12-4	TRBJ2-3	.	.	TGTGCCAGCAGGGCCGGGGGAACAGATACGCAGTATTTT	CASRAGGTDTQYF
TRBV6-5	TRBJ2-1	TRBD1	.	TGTGCCAGCAGTACGGACAGGGGCTTTGAGCAGTTCTTC	CASSTDRGFEQFF
TRBV18	TRBJ1-5	TRBD1	.	TGTGCCAGCTCACCTAGGACAGGGATCAATCAGCCCCAGCATTTT	CASSPRTGINQPQHF
TRBV5-1	TRBJ2-6	.	.	TGCGCCAGCAGGGAGGTGCCCTCTGGGGCCAACGTCCTGACTTTC	CASREVPSGANVLTF
TRBV7-9	TRBJ1-1	.	.	TGTGCCAGCAGCCACGGGGGGGATTCCGTTATGAACACTGAAGCTTTCTTT	CASSHGGDSVMNTEAFF
TRBV3-1/TRBV3-2	TRBJ2-4	TRBD1	.	TGTGCCAGCAGGCTGACAGGGGAGACCAAAAACATTCAGTACTTC	CASRLTGETKNIQYF
TRBV7-8	TRBJ1-1	.	.	TGTGCCAGCAGCCCCCCCATGAACACTGAAGCTTTCTTT	CASSPPMNTEAFF
TRBV19	TRBJ2-7	TRBD1	few	TGTGCCAGTAGTATATATATCTCCGGGACAGGGGCAGCCGAGCAGTACTTC	CASSIYISGTGAAEQYF
TRBV5-4	TRBJ1-2	.	.	TGTGCCAGCAGCTCGGGCCGGGGGGGGCAAGGTGGCTACACCTTC	CASSSGRGGQGGYTF
TRBV7-9	TRBJ1-2	TRBD1	.	TGTGCCACCCATTCGGGACAGGGGGTCTATGGCTACACCTTC	CATHSGQGVYGYTF
TRBV7-3	TRBJ2-1	.	.	TGTGCCAGCAGCTTAACGTGGACTGGAAACAATGAGCAGTTCTTC	CASSLTWTGNNEQFF